Each of the 21 T cell receptor beta chains below was sequenced from the same sample in a study of blood T cell repertoires in COVID-19. Repertoires were generated with immunoSEQ multiplex PCR, while TCRdb's copy carries only in-frame clones and drops some. The data hold about 220,000 clones, with approximately 80% observed a single time. What was sequenced was PBMCs or T cells enriched from blood (not recorded which). Source of these receptors: a woman aged 55-69 years who had recovered from COVID-19.

Comment on this clone: Other nucleotide sequences in the sample specify the same CDR3. V gene TRBV7-2 combines with J gene TRBJ2-2; D is perhaps TRBD1 (5 bases). The CDR3 has 13 amino acids. The V gene lost 2 bases and the J gene lost 4 bases, with 5 bases spanning the gap. Germline V gives CDR1 SGHTA, CDR2 FQGNSA. The CDR3 protein is CASSLRGTGELFF. CDR3 nucleotides: TGTGCCAGCAGCTTAAGGGGCACCGGGGAGCTGTTTTTT.

The chain uses TRBV11-3 and TRBJ2-1; D is undetermined. Germline V gives CDR1 SGHNT, CDR2 YENEEA. The CDR3 length is 13 residues. V was pared by 4 bases and J by 1 base, with 5 bases between. The CDR3 DNA reads as TGTGCCAGCAGCTATAATTCCTACAATGAGCAGTTCTTC. Translating gives CASSYNSYNEQFF.

The CDR3 sequence is CASSTPRGGGNSPLHF. CDR3 nucleotide sequence: TGTGCCAGCAGCACACCCAGAGGGGGTGGTAATTCACCCCTCCACTTT. This chain uses TRBV11-2 with TRBJ1-6; tentatively, D is TRBD1 (6 bases). The CDR3 consists of 16 residues. V was pared by 5 bases and J by 6 bases, with 17 bases between. Germline lookup yields CDR1 SGHAT and CDR2 FQNNGV.

The rearrangement uses TRBV9 and TRBJ1-4; 9 nucleotides align to TRBD1. CDR3 length: 14 residues. V trimming: 2 bases; J trimming: 5 bases; junction bases outside the gene matches: 1. Germline CDR1 is SGDLS and CDR2 is YYNGEE. The CDR3, as DNA: TGTGCCAGCAGCGTCGGGACAGGGAATGAAAAACTGTTTTTT. It codes for CASSVGTGNEKLFF.

This clone was counted a few times. The chain joins TRBV19 to TRBJ1-5; D is possibly TRBD1 (6 bases). The CDR3 consists of 15 residues. Trimming shortened V by 9 bases and J by 0 bases, and 15 bases separated the two germline ends. Germline values: CDR1 LNHDA, CDR2 SQIVND (reference sequence). The CDR3 loop is CASAGTTLSNQPQHF. The CDR3 DNA is TGTGCCAGCGCAGGGACAACTCTTAGCAATCAGCCCCAGCATTTT.

This rearrangement joins TRBV5-1 to TRBJ1-2, with TRBD1 matching over 8 bases. J lost 3 bases, V lost 6 bases, and 13 bases had no gene match. Per germline, CDR1 SGHRS and CDR2 YFSETQ. The CDR3 sequence is 16 residues long. Here the CDR3 reads CASMKTRGQGDYGYTF. CDR3 DNA: TGCGCCAGCATGAAAACTAGAGGACAGGGCGACTATGGCTACACCTTC.

This clone was seen only a few times. This chain uses TRBV15 with TRBJ1-1, with D tentatively TRBD1 (6 bases). V dropped 5 bases and J dropped 0 bases, with 19 bases sitting between them. The length of the CDR3 is 17 residues. CDR1 and CDR2 from the germline V gene are LNHNV and YYDKDF (reference sequence). Written as DNA, the CDR3 is TGTGCCACCAGCCCGAGAAGAAGGGGGACCATGAACACTGAAGCTTTCTTT. This gives the protein CATSPRRRGTMNTEAFF.

The V gene is TRBV29-1, the J gene TRBJ2-7; tentative D call: TRBD2 (6 bases). CDR3 size: 13 residues. Germline V gene sequence: CDR1 SQVTM, CDR2 ANQGSEA. V was trimmed by 6 bases and J by 3 bases, leaving 15 bases between them. As DNA, the CDR3 is TGCAGCGTGCGGGACTCTGGCATCTACGAGCAGTACTTC. It codes for CSVRDSGIYEQYF.

The chain combines TRBV15 with TRBJ1-5; TRBD1 might be the D (5 bases). Trimming left V 3 bases short and J 7 bases short, with 13 bases between. CDR3 length: 14 amino acids. In germline, CDR1 is LNHNV, CDR2 YYDKDF (reference sequence). Here the CDR3 DNA reads TGTGCCACCAGCAGGATGGGGGGATACCAGCCCCAGCATTTT. Its translation: CATSRMGGYQPQHF.

The J gene is TRBJ2-5, the V gene TRBV11-3, with 7 positions matching TRBD2. Per germline, CDR1 SGHNT and CDR2 YENEEA. The CDR3 loop spans 14 amino acids. Trimming at V came to 5 bases and at J to 7 bases, leaving 10 bases not matched to a gene. The CDR3 coding sequence is TGTGCCAGCAGCACCAGTGGGGGGGAGGGGACCCAGTACTTC. Its protein is CASSTSGGEGTQYF.

This clone was counted between two and nine times. Germline and junction disagree at one end, which may indicate a read error. The chain recombines TRBV6-1 with TRBJ2-2; a possible D gene is TRBD1 (6 bases). Germline loops: CDR1 MNHNS, CDR2 SASEGT. The CDR3 sequence is 15 residues long. CDR3 bases: TGTGCCAGCAGTGAAAAGACAGGCCCTACCGGAGAGCTGTTTTTT. It is translated as CASSEKTGPTGELFF.

This chain connects TRBV18 to TRBJ2-3; TRBD1 aligns across 8 bases. This CDR3 region has 16 residues. Per the germline V gene, CDR1 is KGHSH and CDR2 is LQKENI. The J segment lost 3 bases and the V segment lost 2 bases, leaving 7 bases of the junction unmatched. The CDR3, as DNA: TGTGCCAGCTCACCATACGAGACAGGGGTTACAGATACGCAGTATTTT. Translating gives CASSPYETGVTDTQYF.

The V call is TRBV6-2 or TRBV6-3, the J call TRBJ1-5; D unclear. The V end lost 1 base, the J end lost 11 bases, and 9 bases lay between the germline ends. This CDR3 has 12 residues. Germline CDR1 reads MNHEY; CDR2 reads SVGEGT. In nucleotides, the CDR3 is TGTGCCAGCAGTTACTTTCGAGGCACCCAGCATTTT. Its protein product is CASSYFRGTQHF.

This sequence joins TRBV18 and TRBJ1-6; no firm D call. This CDR3 is 17 amino acids long. Trimming removed 3 bases at V and 3 bases at J, with 15 bases between. CDR1 and CDR2 from the germline V gene are KGHSH and LQKENI. The CDR3 coding sequence is TGTGCCAGCTCACCTCGCGCAGAAAACTACTATAATTCACCCCTCCACTTT. It is translated as CASSPRAENYYNSPLHF.

The V and J genes are TRBV10-3 and TRBJ2-1; 11 bases line up with TRBD1. Germline V lookup: CDR1 ENHRY, CDR2 SYGVKD. The ends lost 3 bases at V and 9 bases at J; junction bases unmatched: 4. This CDR3 is 14 amino acids long. The CDR3 sequence: CAISEGQGATEQFF. The CDR3, as DNA: TGTGCCATCAGTGAAGGACAGGGGGCGACTGAGCAGTTCTTC.

CDR3 residues: CASSPGQEQYF. CDR3 in DNA: TGTGCCAGCAGCCCCGGACAGGAGCAGTACTTC. The chain has TRBV25-1 and TRBJ2-7, with D perhaps matching TRBD1 (6 bases). Germline CDR1 and CDR2: MGHDK and SYGVNS. The V gene lost 6 bases and the J gene lost 7 bases, with 10 bases spanning the gap. The CDR3 loop spans 11 amino acids.

The chain has TRBV19 and TRBJ1-3; D unresolved. Trimming shortened V by 7 bases and J by 0 bases, and 13 bases separated the two germline ends. Germline CDR1 is LNHDA and CDR2 is SQIVND (reference sequence). The CDR3 contains 15 residues. The CDR3: CASNPTPLSGNTIYF. The CDR3 region has the DNA TGTGCCAGTAACCCAACTCCACTCTCTGGAAACACCATATATTTT. Combining the CDR3 with reference TRBV19 and TRBJ1-3 gives the whole variable domain DGGITQSPKYLFRKEGQNVTLSCEQNLNHDAMYWYRQDPGQGLRLIYYSQIVNDFQKGDIAEGYSVSREKKESFPLTVTSAQKNPTAFYLCASNPTPLSGNTIYFGEGSWLTVV.

The chain has TRBV19 and TRBJ1-2; D possibly corresponds to TRBD1 (6 bases). The V end lost 6 bases, the J end lost 8 bases, and 19 bases lay between the germline ends. CDR1 and CDR2 from the germline V gene are LNHDA and SQIVND (reference sequence). This CDR3 region has 14 residues. CDR3 residues: CASSPTLTGGGYTF. CDR3 nucleotides: TGTGCCAGTAGCCCAACTCTGACAGGAGGCGGCTACACCTTC.

V gene TRBV7-6 combines with J gene TRBJ2-3; possible D gene TRBD2, 6 bases. V lost 8 bases and J 4 bases, leaving 19 bases between the germline ends. CDR1 SGHVS and CDR2 FNYEAQ come from the germline V gene. The CDR3 has 15 residues. CDR3 coding DNA: TGTGCCAGCCAATGGGAGGCCCTAGGCTCAGATACGCAGTATTTT. Encoded protein: CASQWEALGSDTQYF.

This chain links TRBV6-5 with TRBJ1-1; a weak D match, TRBD1 (5 bases). The length of the CDR3 is 13 residues. V lost 2 bases to trimming and J lost 6 bases, with 10 bases between them. The germline V gene has CDR1 MNHEY and CDR2 SVGAGI. This chain's CDR3 is CASSYVPGAEAFF. CDR3 sequence (DNA): TGTGCCAGCAGTTACGTTCCGGGGGCTGAAGCTTTCTTT.

This chain joins TRBV7-9 and TRBJ2-1, with 10 nucleotides matching TRBD1. Germline CDR1 is SEHNR and CDR2 is FQNEAQ (reference sequence). The CDR3 has 15 residues. After removal of 1 base from V and 6 bases from J, the junction contained 3 bases not matched to a gene. The CDR3 DNA is TGTGCCAGCAGCTTAGGACAGGGGGCCGGCAATGAGCAGTTCTTC. It specifies CASSLGQGAGNEQFF.